This T cell receptor beta chain comes out of a study of T cells in Graves' hyperthyroidism and ophthalmopathy. Based on clinical symptoms, serum thyroxine and TRAb, thyroid ultrasound and orbital computed tomography, diagnoses were reached. The CDR3 runs 15 residues. Germline-derived CDR1 and CDR2 are DFQATT and SNEGSKA (reference sequence). The V and J ends lost 6 bases and 1 base respectively, with 18 bases between them. Amplification yielded TCR beta CDR3 regions, with RNA transcripts as the source. A set of HTBI primers served as the primers for a first-round RT-PCR of the TCR CDR3. One entry per CDR3 protein results from TCRdb running MiXCR on the multiplex PCR reads. The table lists over 650,000 distinct CDR3 sequences, approximately 42% of them singletons.

This chain joins TRBV20-1 and TRBJ2-5; D is perhaps TRBD2 (6 bases). The sequenced sample consisted of peripheral blood or thyroid tissue (not recorded which). The sequence was collected from an adult man with Graves' disease, either hyperthyroidism or ophthalmopathy (not recorded which). CDR3 region: CSANPTSGTQETQYF. DNA for the CDR3: TGCAGTGCAAACCCGACTAGTGGTACCCAAGAGACCCAGTACTTC.